A single sample gave rise to the 9 T cell receptor beta chains below, sequenced in a study of blood T cells in healthy people across ages. Combining a sample-barcoded 5' primer with a J-beta primer mix, a second PCR ran for about 7 to 11 cycles. A single record per CDR3 protein comes from TCRdb applying MiXCR to the 5' RACE reads. The sample yields about 670,000 distinct CDR3 sequences, around two fifths seen once. Sequencing input: blood. The receptors were sampled from a man of 80 years or more in good health.

Only a few counts were recorded for this clonotype. This chain joins TRBV6-2 or TRBV6-3 and TRBJ2-5; 10 nucleotides match TRBD2. Unmatched junction bases numbered 7, after V lost 1 base and J lost 5 bases. Germline CDR1 reads MNHEY; CDR2 reads SVGEGT. The CDR3 is made up of 16 amino acids. CDR3 protein: CASSYWTSGLAETQYF. The CDR3 DNA follows: TGTGCCAGCAGTTACTGGACTAGCGGCTTGGCGGAGACCCAGTACTTC.

The chain recombines TRBV5-1 with TRBJ2-5, with 9 positions matching TRBD2. The junction had 5 bases not matched to a gene; V was cut back by 1 base and J by 1 base. CDR1 and CDR2 (germline): SGHRS, YFSETQ. This CDR3 region has 16 residues. CDR3 DNA: TGCGCCAGCAGCTTGCCTAGCGGGGCGTCCCAAGAGACCCAGTACTTC. It specifies CASSLPSGASQETQYF.

As for this clonotype: A much larger clonotype is one base distant, so this may be a read error. The rearrangement joins TRBV12-3 or TRBV12-4 to TRBJ1-2, with 9 positions matching TRBD1. This CDR3 is 15 amino acids long. Germline trimming cut 4 bases from V and 6 bases from J; bases unmatched to any gene: 9. CDR3 DNA sequence: TGTGCCAGCAGTTCCAAAGACAGGGGGTTTAATGGCTACACCTTC. It specifies CASSSKDRGFNGYTF.

CDR3: CASSEGVETQYF. CDR3 nucleotide sequence: TGTGCCAGCAGTGAGGGGGTAGAGACCCAGTACTTC. The genes are TRBV6-2 or TRBV6-3 and TRBJ2-5, with D maybe TRBD1 (6 bases). The length of the CDR3 is 12 residues. The V gene lost 5 bases and the J gene lost 4 bases, with 8 bases spanning the gap. Germline V gives CDR1 MNHEY, CDR2 SVGEGT.

This clonotype was seen only a few times. The chain uses TRBV5-1 and TRBJ2-7; tentatively, D is TRBD1 (6 bases). This CDR3 has 15 amino acids. CDR1 SGHRS and CDR2 YFSETQ come from the germline V gene. Trimming took 4 bases from V and 1 from J, leaving 15 bases between them. The CDR3 nucleotides read TGCGCCAGCAGCCCAACCGGGACACGTTCCTACGAGCAGTACTTC. It yields the protein CASSPTGTRSYEQYF.

The V and J genes are TRBV2 and TRBJ2-3, with a possible D match to TRBD1 (6 bases). Trimming stripped 5 bases from V and 4 bases from J, with 19 bases between. This CDR3 is built from 16 residues. Germline CDR1 SNHLY, CDR2 FYNNEI. CDR3 DNA sequence: TGTGCCAGCAGTCCCCCAGGGGATATTGGAGCAGATACGCAGTATTTT. This codes for CASSPPGDIGADTQYF.

This chain uses TRBV28 with TRBJ2-1, with 8 bases lining up with TRBD1. The CDR3 length is 15 residues. Germline assignment: CDR1 MDHEN and CDR2 SYDVKM. The V and J ends lost 5 bases and 2 bases, in that order; junction bases with no gene match: 5. Here the CDR3 DNA reads TGTGCCAGCAGTGCCCGGACAGGGCCCTACAATGAGCAGTTCTTC. Protein product: CASSARTGPYNEQFF.

This clonotype has only a few counts. V is TRBV29-1 and J is TRBJ2-5; 10 nucleotides agree with TRBD2. The CDR3 consists of 12 residues. Germline-derived CDR1 and CDR2 are SQVTM and ANQGSEA. V dropped 4 bases and J dropped 11; count of bases not matched to a gene: 7. The CDR3 region has the DNA TGCAGCGTTGGACTAGCGGGCAATGAGCAGTACTTC. Translated: CSVGLAGNEQYF.

The chain uses TRBV20-1 and TRBJ2-7; TRBD2 matches at 11 bases. The J segment lost 2 bases and the V segment lost 5 bases, leaving 8 bases of the junction unmatched. The V gene's germline CDR1 is DFQATT and CDR2 SNEGSKA (reference sequence). The CDR3 covers 15 residues. CDR3 in amino acids: CSAGLLAGDPYEQYF. The CDR3 DNA follows: TGCAGTGCTGGACTACTAGCGGGAGATCCCTACGAGCAGTACTTC.